The entry below gives a single T cell receptor beta chain sequence along with its context. This sample is drawn from a study of control samples from healthy donors and cancer patients. Generated by immunoSEQ multiplex PCR, the TCRdb table keeps only in-frame clones and is missing some. The sample shows tens of thousands of clones, 85% to 95% of them seen only once. V shed 0 bases and J 3 bases; nucleotides not matched to a gene: 6. Germline V CDR1 and CDR2: SGHRS, YFSETQ. The CDR3 spans 16 residues. This chain connects TRBV5-1 to TRBJ2-3, with 8 nucleotides matching TRBD2. The sequenced material came from PBMCs. The TCR comes from a woman in her fifties or sixties with head and neck cancer. CDR3 loop: CASSLAPTSDTDTQYF. In nucleotides, the CDR3 is TGCGCCAGCAGCTTGGCCCCGACTAGCGATACAGATACGCAGTATTTT. The full variable domain, completed using reference TRBV5-1 and TRBJ2-3, is KAGVTQTPRYLIKTRGQQVTLSCSPISGHRSVSWYQQTPGQGLQFLFEYFSETQRNKGNFPGRFSGRQFSNSRSEMNVSTLELGDSALYLCASSLAPTSDTDTQYFGPGTRLTVL.